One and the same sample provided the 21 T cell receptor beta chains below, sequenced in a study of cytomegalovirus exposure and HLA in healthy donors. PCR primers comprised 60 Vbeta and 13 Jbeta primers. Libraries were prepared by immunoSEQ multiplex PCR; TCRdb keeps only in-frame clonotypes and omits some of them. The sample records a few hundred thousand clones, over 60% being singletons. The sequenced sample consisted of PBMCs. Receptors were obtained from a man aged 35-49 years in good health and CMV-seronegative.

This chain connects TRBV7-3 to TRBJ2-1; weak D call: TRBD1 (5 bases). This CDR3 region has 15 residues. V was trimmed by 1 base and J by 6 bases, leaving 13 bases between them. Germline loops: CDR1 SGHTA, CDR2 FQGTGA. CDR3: CASSLSPGFINEQFF. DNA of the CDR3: TGTGCCAGCAGCTTAAGTCCAGGGTTTATCAATGAGCAGTTCTTC.

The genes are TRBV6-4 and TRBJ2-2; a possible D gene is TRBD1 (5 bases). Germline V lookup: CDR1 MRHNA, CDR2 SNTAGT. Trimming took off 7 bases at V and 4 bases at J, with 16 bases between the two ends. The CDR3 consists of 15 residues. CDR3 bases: TGTGCCAGCAAAGTACAGGACCAGAGCACCGGGGAGCTGTTTTTT. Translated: CASKVQDQSTGELFF.

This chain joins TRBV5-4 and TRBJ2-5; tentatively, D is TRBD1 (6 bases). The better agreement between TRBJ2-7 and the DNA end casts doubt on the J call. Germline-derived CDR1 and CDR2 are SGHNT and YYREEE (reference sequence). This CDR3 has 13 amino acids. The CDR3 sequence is CASKTDSTYEQYF. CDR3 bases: TGTGCCAGTAAGACGGACAGCACCTACGAGCAGTACTTC.

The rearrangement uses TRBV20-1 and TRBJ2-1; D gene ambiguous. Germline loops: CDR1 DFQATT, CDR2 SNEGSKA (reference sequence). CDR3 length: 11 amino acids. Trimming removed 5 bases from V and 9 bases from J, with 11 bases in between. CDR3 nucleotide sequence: TGCAGTGCTTGTAGAGGATCTGAGCAGTTCTTC. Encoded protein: CSACRGSEQFF.

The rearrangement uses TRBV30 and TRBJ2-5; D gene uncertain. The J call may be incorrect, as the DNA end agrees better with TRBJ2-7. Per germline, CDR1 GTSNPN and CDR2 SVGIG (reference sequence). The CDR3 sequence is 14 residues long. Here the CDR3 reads CAWSLTRIDYEQYF. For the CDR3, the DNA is TGTGCCTGGAGTCTGACTCGGATTGACTACGAGCAGTACTTC.

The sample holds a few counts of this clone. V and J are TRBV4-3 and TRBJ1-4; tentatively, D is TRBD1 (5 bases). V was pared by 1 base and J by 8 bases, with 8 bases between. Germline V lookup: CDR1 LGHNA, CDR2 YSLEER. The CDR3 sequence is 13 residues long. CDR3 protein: CASSQAEGEKLFF. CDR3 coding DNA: TGCGCCAGCAGCCAAGCGGAGGGGGAAAAACTGTTTTTT.

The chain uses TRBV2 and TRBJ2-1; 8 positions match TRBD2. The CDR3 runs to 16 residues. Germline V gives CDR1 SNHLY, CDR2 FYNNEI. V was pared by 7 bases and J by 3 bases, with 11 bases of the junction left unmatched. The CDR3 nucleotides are TGTGCCAGCATCCGAGACACAACTAGCGGCTACAATGAGCAGTTCTTC. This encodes CASIRDTTSGYNEQFF.

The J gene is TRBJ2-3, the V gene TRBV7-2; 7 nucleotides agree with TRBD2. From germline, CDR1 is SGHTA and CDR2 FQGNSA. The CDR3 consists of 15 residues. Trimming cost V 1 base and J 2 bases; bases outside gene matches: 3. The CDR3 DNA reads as TGTGCCAGCAGCTTAGGGGGGGGATTCACAGATACGCAGTATTTT. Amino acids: CASSLGGGFTDTQYF.

CDR3 nucleotide sequence: TGTGCCAGCAGCCATGGCCCGAACACTGAAGCTTTCTTT. Translated, it gives CASSHGPNTEAFF. The chain uses TRBV11-1 and TRBJ1-1; D remains unclear. With 5 bases removed from V and 1 base from J, the gap between germline ends came to 8 bases. Looked up from germline, CDR1 is SGHAT and CDR2 is FQDESV (reference sequence). The CDR3 sequence is 13 residues long.

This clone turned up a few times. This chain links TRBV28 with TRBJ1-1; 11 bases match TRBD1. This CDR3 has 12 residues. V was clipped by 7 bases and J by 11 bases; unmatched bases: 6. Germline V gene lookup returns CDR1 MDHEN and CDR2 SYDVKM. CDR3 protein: CASTFGQGAAFF. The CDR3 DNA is TGTGCCAGCACCTTCGGACAGGGGGCTGCTTTCTTT.

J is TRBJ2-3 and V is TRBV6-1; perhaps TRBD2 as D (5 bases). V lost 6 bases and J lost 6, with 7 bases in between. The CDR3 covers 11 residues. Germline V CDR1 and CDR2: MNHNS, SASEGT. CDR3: CASRVADTQYF. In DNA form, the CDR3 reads TGTGCCAGCAGGGTAGCGGATACGCAGTATTTT.

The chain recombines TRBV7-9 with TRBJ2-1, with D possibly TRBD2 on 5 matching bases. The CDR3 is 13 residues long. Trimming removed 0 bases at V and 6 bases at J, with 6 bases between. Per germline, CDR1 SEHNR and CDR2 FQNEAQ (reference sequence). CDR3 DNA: TGTGCCAGCAGCTTAGCAGGGAGCAATGAGCAGTTCTTC. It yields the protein CASSLAGSNEQFF.

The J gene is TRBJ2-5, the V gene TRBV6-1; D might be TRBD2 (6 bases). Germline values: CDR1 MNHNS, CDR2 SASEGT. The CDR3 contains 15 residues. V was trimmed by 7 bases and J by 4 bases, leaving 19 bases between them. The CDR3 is CASTEGWYSRETQYF. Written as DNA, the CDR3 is TGTGCCAGCACGGAGGGGTGGTATTCCCGAGAGACCCAGTACTTC.

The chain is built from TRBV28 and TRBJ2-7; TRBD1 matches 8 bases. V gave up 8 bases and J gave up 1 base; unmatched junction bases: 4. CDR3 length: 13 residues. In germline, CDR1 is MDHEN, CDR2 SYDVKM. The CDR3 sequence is CASWTGHSYEQYF. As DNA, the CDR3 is TGTGCCAGCTGGACAGGGCATTCCTACGAGCAGTACTTC. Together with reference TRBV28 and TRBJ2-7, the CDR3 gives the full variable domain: DVKVTQSSRYLVKRTGEKVFLECVQDMDHENMFWYRQDPGLGLRLIYFSYDVKMKEKGDIPEGYSVSREKKERFSLILESASTNQTSMYLCASWTGHSYEQYFGPGTRLTVT.

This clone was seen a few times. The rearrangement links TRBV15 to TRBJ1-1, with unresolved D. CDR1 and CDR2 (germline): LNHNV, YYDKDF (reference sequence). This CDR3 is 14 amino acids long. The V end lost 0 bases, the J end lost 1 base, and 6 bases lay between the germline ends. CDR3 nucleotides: TGTGCCACCAGCAGAGAGCGGAGGAACACTGAAGCTTTCTTT. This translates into CATSRERRNTEAFF.

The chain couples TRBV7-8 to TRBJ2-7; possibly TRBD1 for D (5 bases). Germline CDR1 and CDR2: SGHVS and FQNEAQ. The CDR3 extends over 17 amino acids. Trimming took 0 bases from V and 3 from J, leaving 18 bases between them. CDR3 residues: CASSLASAGQPFYEQYF. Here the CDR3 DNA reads TGTGCCAGCAGCTTAGCGTCTGCAGGGCAACCCTTCTACGAGCAGTACTTC.

The CDR3 here is CASSSSETGELFF. The CDR3 DNA follows: TGCGCCAGCAGCTCATCCGAGACCGGGGAGCTGTTTTTT. The chain employs TRBV5-1 and TRBJ2-2; D remains unclear. The V and J ends lost 3 bases and 5 bases respectively, with 8 bases between them. The CDR3 spans 13 residues. Per germline, CDR1 SGHRS and CDR2 YFSETQ.

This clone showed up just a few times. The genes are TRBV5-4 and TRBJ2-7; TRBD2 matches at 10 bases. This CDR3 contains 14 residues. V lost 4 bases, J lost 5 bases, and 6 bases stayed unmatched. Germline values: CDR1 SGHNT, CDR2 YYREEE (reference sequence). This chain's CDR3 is CASSERGGLNEQYF. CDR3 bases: TGTGCCAGCAGCGAGCGGGGGGGCCTGAACGAGCAGTACTTC.

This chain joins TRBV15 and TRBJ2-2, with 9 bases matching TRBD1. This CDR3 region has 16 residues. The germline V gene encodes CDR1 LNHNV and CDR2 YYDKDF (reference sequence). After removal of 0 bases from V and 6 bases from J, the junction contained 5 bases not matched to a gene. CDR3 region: CATSRDPGQGPGELFF. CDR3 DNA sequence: TGTGCCACCAGCAGAGACCCGGGACAGGGTCCCGGGGAGCTGTTTTTT. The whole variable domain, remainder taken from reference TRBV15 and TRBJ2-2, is DAMVIQNPRYQVTQFGKPVTLSCSQTLNHNVMYWYQQKSSQAPKLLFHYYDKDFNNEADTPDNFQSRRPNTSFCFLDIRSPGLGDTAMYLCATSRDPGQGPGELFFGEGSRLTVL.

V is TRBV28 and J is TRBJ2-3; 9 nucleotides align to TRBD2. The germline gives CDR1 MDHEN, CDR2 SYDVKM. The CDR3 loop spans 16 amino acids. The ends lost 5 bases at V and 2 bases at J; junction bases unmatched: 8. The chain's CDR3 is CASSAPGLAPTDTQYF. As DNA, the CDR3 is TGTGCCAGCAGTGCTCCGGGACTAGCTCCCACAGATACGCAGTATTTT.

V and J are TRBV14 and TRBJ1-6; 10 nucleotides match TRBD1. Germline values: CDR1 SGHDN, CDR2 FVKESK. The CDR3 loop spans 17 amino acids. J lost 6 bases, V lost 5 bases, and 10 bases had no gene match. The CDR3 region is CASSENLRDRGNSPLHF. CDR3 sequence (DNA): TGTGCCAGCAGCGAAAATCTCCGGGACAGGGGTAATTCACCCCTCCACTTT.